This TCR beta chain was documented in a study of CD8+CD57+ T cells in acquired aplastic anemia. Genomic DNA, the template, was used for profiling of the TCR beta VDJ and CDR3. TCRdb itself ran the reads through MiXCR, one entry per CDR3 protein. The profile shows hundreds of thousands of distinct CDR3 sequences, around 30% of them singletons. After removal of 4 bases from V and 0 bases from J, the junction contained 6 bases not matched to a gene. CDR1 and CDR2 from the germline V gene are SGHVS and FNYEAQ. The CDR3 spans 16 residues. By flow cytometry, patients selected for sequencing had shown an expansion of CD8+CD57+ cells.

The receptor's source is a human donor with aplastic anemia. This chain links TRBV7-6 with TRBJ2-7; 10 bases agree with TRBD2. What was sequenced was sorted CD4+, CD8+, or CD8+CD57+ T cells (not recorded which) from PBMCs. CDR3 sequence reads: CASSSGLAANSYEQYF. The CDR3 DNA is TGTGCCAGCAGCTCTGGACTAGCGGCTAACTCCTACGAGCAGTACTTC. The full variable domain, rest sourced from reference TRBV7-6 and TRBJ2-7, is GAGVSQSPRYKVTKRGQDVALRCDPISGHVSLYWYRQALGQGPEFLTYFNYEAQQDKSGLPNDRFSAERPEGSISTLTIQRTEQRDSAMYRCASSSGLAANSYEQYFGPGTRLTVT.